This T cell receptor (beta chain) derives from a study of cytomegalovirus exposure and HLA in healthy donors. Study details: Around 180 million T cells yielded approximately 100 million unique TCR beta sequences, as an earlier analysis found. Falling in the Caucasian-associated ancestry cluster were roughly 86% of about 400 genotyped donors.

This clone was seen a single time. The PCR contained 60 Vbeta and 13 Jbeta primers. Repertoires were generated with immunoSEQ multiplex PCR, while TCRdb's copy carries only in-frame clones and drops some. The table shows 30,000 to 40,000 clones, with approximately 70% occurring only once. J gave up 6 bases and V 3 bases, and 8 bases lay outside the gene matches. Germline CDR1 is LNHNV and CDR2 is YYDKDF (reference sequence). This CDR3 is 15 amino acids long. Source material: PBMCs. The V call is TRBV15, the J call TRBJ1-5; 7 bases are a match to TRBD1. This sequence originates from a man aged 40-50 years in good health and CMV-seronegative. CDR3 in DNA: TGTGCCACCAGCAGGGTTAACAGGGGAAGTCAGCCCCAGCATTTT. Residues: CATSRVNRGSQPQHF.